The 25 T cell receptor beta chains listed next were all sequenced from one sample in a study of T cells expressing NK-cell markers. No DNA is given; TCRdb re-called the 5' RACE reads and lists each CDR3 protein once. The sample's table shows under 600,000 distinct CDR3 sequences. Sequencing input: blood T cells: a sorted CD56 or NKG2C T cell subset, CD4+ or CD8+ T cells, or bulk PBMC T cells (not recorded which). Receptors originate from a woman between 50 and 59 years old in good health.

J is TRBJ2-1 and V is TRBV6-2 or TRBV6-3; TCRdb proposes TRBD2, but this gene call is untestable without DNA. Germline V CDR1 and CDR2: MNHEY, SVGEGT. The CDR3 totals 14 residues. CDR3 region: CASSGRLAGGNPVF.

V gene TRBV24-1 combines with J gene TRBJ2-1; lacking DNA, the TRBD1 call made by TCRdb goes unchecked. The length of the CDR3 is 14 residues. Germline loops: CDR1 KGHDR, CDR2 SFDVKD. This chain's CDR3 is CATSDLRRGNEQFF.

CDR3 protein: CASSNLLRRREVDEQFF. V and J are TRBV4-1 and TRBJ2-1; TCRdb gives TRBD2 as the D gene, but with no DNA this cannot be confirmed. The germline gives CDR1 MGHRA, CDR2 YSYEKL. This CDR3 is 17 amino acids long.

The rearrangement links TRBV12-3 or TRBV12-4 to TRBJ2-7; TCRdb's D call of TRBD1 is untestable without DNA. This CDR3 spans 14 amino acids. The CDR3 is CASSFRGGFYEQYF.

This chain links TRBV24-1 with TRBJ2-3; TCRdb selects TRBD2, and the lack of DNA leaves this call unchecked. The CDR3 contains 15 residues. CDR1 is KGHDR and CDR2 is SFDVKD in the germline V gene. CDR3 in amino acids: CATSDPGVTPDTQYF.

The V call is TRBV20-1, the J call TRBJ2-3; TCRdb designates TRBD1, a call that cannot be tested without DNA. Germline V CDR1 and CDR2: DFQATT, SNEGSKA (reference sequence). CDR3 length equals 15 residues. The CDR3 loop reads CRQGWDRGGTDTQYF.

The J gene is TRBJ2-5, the V gene TRBV6-5; TCRdb indicates TRBD1, and absent DNA this call remains unverified. Germline CDR1 and CDR2: MNHEY and SVGAGI. This CDR3 has 14 residues. CDR3 sequence: CASSASRGTETQYF.

The rearrangement joins TRBV12-3 or TRBV12-4 to TRBJ2-2. The CDR3 has 13 residues. This CDR3 is CASSLVPAGELFF.

This chain connects TRBV3-1 to TRBJ2-6. Germline V CDR1 and CDR2: LGHDT, YNNKEL (reference sequence). CDR3 length equals 18 residues. This CDR3 is CASSHWAIAVSGANVLTF.

The V call is TRBV24-1, the J call TRBJ2-5; TCRdb proposes TRBD2, but this gene call is untestable without DNA. CDR1 and CDR2 (germline): KGHDR, SFDVKD. The CDR3 is 13 amino acids. The CDR3 spells CATGQAGEETQYF.

The chain uses TRBV10-3 and TRBJ2-5; TCRdb indicates TRBD1, and absent DNA this call remains unverified. The CDR3 is made up of 14 amino acids. Germline loops: CDR1 ENHRY, CDR2 SYGVKD. The CDR3 loop reads CAISADRSQETQYF.

The chain carries TRBV7-2 and TRBJ2-5; TCRdb's D gene call, TRBD1, goes unchecked for lack of DNA. The CDR3 is made up of 16 amino acids. Germline-derived CDR1 and CDR2 are SGHTA and FQGNSA. The CDR3 here is CASSLELGALGETQYF.

V is TRBV9 and J is TRBJ2-7. Per germline, CDR1 SGDLS and CDR2 YYNGEE. This CDR3 has 11 residues. The CDR3 here is CASSREDEQYF.

The chain couples TRBV20-1 to TRBJ1-1. Germline CDR1 and CDR2: DFQATT and SNEGSKA (reference sequence). The CDR3 extends over 14 amino acids. CDR3 sequence: CSARDPPMMAEAFF.

This sequence joins TRBV30 and TRBJ2-2; TCRdb's D gene call, TRBD2, goes unchecked for lack of DNA. Germline CDR1 GTSNPN, CDR2 SVGIG (reference sequence). This CDR3 comprises 14 residues. The CDR3 loop reads CAWSVLAGGGELFF.

V usage is TRBV20-1 and J usage is TRBJ2-5; the D call from TCRdb, TRBD2, cannot be confirmed without DNA. Germline V lookup: CDR1 DFQATT, CDR2 SNEGSKA (reference sequence). There are 15 residues in the CDR3. The CDR3 sequence is CSARDSSGFQETQYF.

V gene TRBV6-1 combines with J gene TRBJ2-1; the TCRdb D gene call, TRBD1, has no DNA to confirm it. This CDR3 comprises 15 residues. Looked up from germline, CDR1 is MNHNS and CDR2 is SASEGT. The CDR3 loop is CASSEEGTGINEQFF.

V and J are TRBV28 and TRBJ2-6. This CDR3 contains 16 residues. Germline CDR1 reads MDHEN; CDR2 reads SYDVKM. The CDR3 here is CASSYSGISGANVLTF.

The CDR3 loop is CSVRDTNYGYTF. This chain links TRBV29-1 with TRBJ1-2. The germline V gene has CDR1 SQVTM and CDR2 ANQGSEA. The length of the CDR3 is 12 residues.

The chain couples TRBV7-9 to TRBJ1-1; TCRdb's assignment of TRBD1 cannot be checked, as there is no DNA. Germline V gives CDR1 SEHNR, CDR2 FQNEAQ (reference sequence). The CDR3 is made up of 12 amino acids. The CDR3 region is CASRTGGRAAFF.

This chain links TRBV15 with TRBJ2-1; TCRdb indicates TRBD1, and absent DNA this call remains unverified. Germline V gives CDR1 LNHNV, CDR2 YYDKDF (reference sequence). The CDR3 is made up of 13 amino acids. This chain's CDR3 is CATSGSLGGEQFF.

This rearrangement joins TRBV5-5 to TRBJ2-1; without DNA, the TCRdb call of TRBD2 cannot be checked. This CDR3 spans 15 amino acids. Germline V gives CDR1 SGHKS, CDR2 YYEKEE (reference sequence). This chain's CDR3 is CASSLASGSVYEQFF.

This chain connects TRBV14 to TRBJ2-4; TCRdb returns TRBD2, unconfirmable since there is no DNA. The CDR3 consists of 12 residues. The germline V gene has CDR1 SGHDN and CDR2 FVKESK. The CDR3 reads CASSQGRLGQYF.

The chain combines TRBV11-2 with TRBJ2-1; TCRdb gives TRBD2 as the D gene, but with no DNA this cannot be confirmed. The CDR3 spans 18 residues. Germline CDR1 and CDR2: SGHAT and FQNNGV. CDR3 sequence: CASSFQRQGLTSINEQFF.

This chain joins TRBV12-3 or TRBV12-4 and TRBJ1-1; TCRdb lists TRBD1, though no DNA is available to test this call. CDR3 size: 16 residues. The CDR3: CASSLVAALGQGEAFF.